This is a list of T cell receptor beta chains from one sample in a study of blood T cell repertoires in COVID-19. Here immunoSEQ multiplex PCR was the method, and the copy in TCRdb shows in-frame clones only, minus some. The data show about 170,000 clones, approximately 90% seen once. The sample comprised peripheral blood. These receptors all stem from a man aged 50-60 years with acute or convalescent COVID-19. Both conserved end residues are part of each CDR3. The D gene is left open where the match is weak.

>TRBJ1-4|.|TRBV7-9
TGTGCCAGCAGCTCGCACAGGGCAACTAATGAAAAACTGTTTTTT
CASSSHRATNEKLFF
>TRBJ2-7|TRBD2|TRBV5-4
TGTGCCAGCAGCGGACGACTAGCGGGCACCTACGAGCAGTACTTC
CASSGRLAGTYEQYF
>TRBJ2-1|TRBD2|TRBV5-4
TGTGCCAGCAGCGGAGGGGACTACTACAATGAGCAGTTCTTC
CASSGGDYYNEQFF
>TRBJ2-3|TRBD1|TRBV6-5
TGTGCCAGCAAGACCGGACAGGCCCGCACAGATACGCAGTATTTT
CASKTGQARTDTQYF
>TRBJ1-1|TRBD1|TRBV5-1
TGCGCCAGCAGCTTGGCCAGGACAGGGGTCGGGGCTGAAGCTTTCTTT
CASSLARTGVGAEAFF
>TRBJ2-2|.|TRBV11-3
TGTGCCAGCAGCTTACTACTTCAGGGTACCACCGGGGAGCTGTTTTTT
CASSLLLQGTTGELFF
>TRBJ2-1|.|TRBV27
TGTGCCAGCAGAGTAGGAGGAGGAAATGAGCAGTTCTTC
CASRVGGGNEQFF
>TRBJ2-2|TRBD1|TRBV7-2
TGTGCCAGCAGCTTAGTGCAGCTGGCCCAGGGGGCGGGCGGGGAGCTGTTTTTT
CASSLVQLAQGAGGELFF
>TRBJ1-1|.|TRBV6-6
TGTGCCAGCAGACGACAGAACACTGAAGCTTTCTTT
CASRRQNTEAFF
>TRBJ1-2|TRBD1|TRBV19
TGTGCCAGTAGGGCCCGGACAGGTAGTTTGTATGGCTACACCTTC
CASRARTGSLYGYTF